Detailed here is one T cell receptor (beta chain). The record originates from a study of blood T cell repertoires in COVID-19. Overall study context: Material from acute and convalescent COVID-19 was sourced from the United States, Italy and Spain.

This CDR3 is 13 amino acids long. Germline V gene data show CDR1 as SGHNT and CDR2 as YENEEA. V lost 2 bases to trimming and J lost 3 bases, with 8 bases between them. Assay used: immunoSEQ multiplex PCR; TCRdb lists only in-frame clones, some missing. The sample has some 300,000 clones; 88% are singletons. This sequence originates from a woman aged 25 to 39 who had recovered from COVID-19. The material sequenced was peripheral blood. The genes are TRBV11-3 and TRBJ2-7; D not certain. CDR3 nucleotide sequence: TGTGCCAGCAGCTTATCATCGGGCTACGAGCAGTACTTC. Its translation: CASSLSSGYEQYF.